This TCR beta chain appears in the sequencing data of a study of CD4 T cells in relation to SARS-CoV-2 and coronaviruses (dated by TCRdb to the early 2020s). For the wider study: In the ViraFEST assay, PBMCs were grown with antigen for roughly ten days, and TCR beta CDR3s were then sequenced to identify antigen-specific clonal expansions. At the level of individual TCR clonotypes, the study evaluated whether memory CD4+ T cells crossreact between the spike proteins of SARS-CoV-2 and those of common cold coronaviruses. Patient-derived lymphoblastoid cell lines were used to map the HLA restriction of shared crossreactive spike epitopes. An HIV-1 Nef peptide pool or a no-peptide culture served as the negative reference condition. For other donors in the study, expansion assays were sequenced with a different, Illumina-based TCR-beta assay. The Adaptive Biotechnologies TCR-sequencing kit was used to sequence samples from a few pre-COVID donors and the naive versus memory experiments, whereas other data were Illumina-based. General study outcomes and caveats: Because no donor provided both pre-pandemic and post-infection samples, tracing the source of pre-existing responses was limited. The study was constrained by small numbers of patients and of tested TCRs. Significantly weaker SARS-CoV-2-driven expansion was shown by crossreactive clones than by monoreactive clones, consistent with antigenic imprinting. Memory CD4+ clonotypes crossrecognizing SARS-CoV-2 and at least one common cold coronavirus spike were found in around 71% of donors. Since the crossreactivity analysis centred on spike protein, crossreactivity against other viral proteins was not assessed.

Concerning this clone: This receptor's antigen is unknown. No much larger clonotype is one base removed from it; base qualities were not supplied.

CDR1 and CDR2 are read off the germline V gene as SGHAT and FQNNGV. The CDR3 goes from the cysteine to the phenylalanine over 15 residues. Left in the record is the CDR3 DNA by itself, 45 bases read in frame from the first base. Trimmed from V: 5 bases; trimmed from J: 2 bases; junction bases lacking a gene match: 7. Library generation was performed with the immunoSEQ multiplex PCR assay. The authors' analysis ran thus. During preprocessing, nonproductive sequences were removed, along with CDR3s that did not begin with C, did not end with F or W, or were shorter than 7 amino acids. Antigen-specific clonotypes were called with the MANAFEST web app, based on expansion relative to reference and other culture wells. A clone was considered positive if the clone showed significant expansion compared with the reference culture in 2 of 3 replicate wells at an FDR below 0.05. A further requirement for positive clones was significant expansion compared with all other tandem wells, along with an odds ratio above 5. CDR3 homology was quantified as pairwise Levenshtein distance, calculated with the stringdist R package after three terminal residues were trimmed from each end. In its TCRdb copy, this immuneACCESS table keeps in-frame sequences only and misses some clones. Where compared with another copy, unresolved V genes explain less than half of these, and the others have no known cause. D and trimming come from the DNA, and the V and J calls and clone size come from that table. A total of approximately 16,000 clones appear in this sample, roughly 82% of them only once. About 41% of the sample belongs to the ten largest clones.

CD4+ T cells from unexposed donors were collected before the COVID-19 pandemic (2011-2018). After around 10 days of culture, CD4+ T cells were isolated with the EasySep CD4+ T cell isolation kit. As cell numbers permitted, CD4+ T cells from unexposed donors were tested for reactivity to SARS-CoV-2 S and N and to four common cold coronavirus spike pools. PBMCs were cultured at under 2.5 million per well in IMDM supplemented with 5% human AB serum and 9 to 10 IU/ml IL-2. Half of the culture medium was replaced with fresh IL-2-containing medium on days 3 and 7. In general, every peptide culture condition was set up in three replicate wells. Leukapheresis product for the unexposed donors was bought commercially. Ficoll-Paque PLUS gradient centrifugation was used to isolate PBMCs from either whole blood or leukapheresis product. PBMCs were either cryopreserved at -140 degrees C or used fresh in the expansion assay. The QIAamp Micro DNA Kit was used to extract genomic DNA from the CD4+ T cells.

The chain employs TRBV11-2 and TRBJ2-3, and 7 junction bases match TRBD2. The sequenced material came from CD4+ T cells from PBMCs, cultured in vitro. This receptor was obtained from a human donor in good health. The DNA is TGTGCCAGCAGCGGAGTGGCGGGAGTCACAGATACGCAGTATTTT. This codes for CASSGVAGVTDTQYF.